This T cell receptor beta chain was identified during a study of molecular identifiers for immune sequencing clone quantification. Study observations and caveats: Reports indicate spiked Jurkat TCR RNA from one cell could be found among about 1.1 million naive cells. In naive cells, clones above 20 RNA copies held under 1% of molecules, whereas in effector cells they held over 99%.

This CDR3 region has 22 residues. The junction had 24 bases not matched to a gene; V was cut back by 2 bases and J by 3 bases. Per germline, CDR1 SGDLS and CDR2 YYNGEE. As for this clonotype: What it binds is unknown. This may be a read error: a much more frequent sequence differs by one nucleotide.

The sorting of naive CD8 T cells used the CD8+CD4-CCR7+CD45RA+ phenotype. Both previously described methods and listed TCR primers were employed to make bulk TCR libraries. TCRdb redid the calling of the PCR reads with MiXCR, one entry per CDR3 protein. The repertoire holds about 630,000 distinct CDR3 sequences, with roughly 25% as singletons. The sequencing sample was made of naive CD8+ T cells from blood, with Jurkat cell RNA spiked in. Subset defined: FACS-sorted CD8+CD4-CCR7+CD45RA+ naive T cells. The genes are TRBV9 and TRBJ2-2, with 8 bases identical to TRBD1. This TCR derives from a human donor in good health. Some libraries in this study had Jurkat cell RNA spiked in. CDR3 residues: CASSVRVTQTGVDPEDTGELFF. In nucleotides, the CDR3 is TGTGCCAGCAGCGTGAGGGTGACCCAGACAGGGGTTGATCCCGAAGACACCGGGGAGCTGTTTTTT.